This T cell receptor (beta chain) appears in the sequencing data of a study of CD8+CD57+ T cells in acquired aplastic anemia. Background on the study: Across the sorted CD4+ and CD8+ cells, DNA amounts averaged about 3 ug.

Genomic DNA served as template for TCR beta VDJ and CDR3 profiling. TCRdb analysed the reads with MiXCR anew, one entry per CDR3 protein. This table holds under 200,000 distinct CDR3 sequences, about 64% found once. The germline gives CDR1 SGHNT, CDR2 YYREEE (reference sequence). Trimming took 2 bases from V and 7 from J; bases not matched to a gene: 19. The CDR3 consists of 18 residues. The V and J genes are TRBV5-4 and TRBJ1-2, with TRBD1 matching over 8 bases. The TCR originated in a human donor with severe aplastic anemia or a healthy control (not recorded which). The specimen sequenced was sorted CD4+, CD8+, or CD8+CD57+ T cells (not recorded which) from PBMCs. DNA of the CDR3: TGTGCCAGCAGCTTCCCCCTCAAGACCGGATCAGGGGGCGTTGGCTACACCTTC. Its translation: CASSFPLKTGSGGVGYTF.